The entry below gives a single TCR beta chain sequence along with its context. Its antigen is as yet unknown. A second PCR, run for about 7 to 12 cycles, used a sample-barcoded 5' primer plus a J-beta primer mix. Using its own MiXCR run on the 5' RACE reads, TCRdb lists one record per CDR3 protein. The sample contains approximately 800,000 distinct CDR3 sequences, roughly 26% of which appear only once. With 5 bases clipped from V and 2 bases from J, the junction kept 6 bases outside the gene matches. This CDR3 has 14 amino acids. Per germline, CDR1 DFQATT and CDR2 SNEGSKA (reference sequence). The data are from a study of blood T cells in healthy people across ages. About the study: Template switching recovered approximately one barcoded beta molecule for every two T cells. Study outcomes and limitations: Estimates of total diversity, which came from one million sequenced T cells, were considered to be underestimates.

A further study also used this sample, focusing on T cells of mothers and their children. From that study: Every mother supplied over 8 million TCR beta CDR3 reads and every child 2.5 million to 3.5 million.

The receptor was derived from a boy between 10 and 17 years old in good health. This chain joins TRBV20-1 and TRBJ2-5, with 9 bases that match TRBD2. Input material: blood. CDR3 protein: CSAQVLAGQETQYF. CDR3 DNA: TGCAGTGCTCAAGTCCTAGCGGGGCAAGAGACCCAGTACTTC.